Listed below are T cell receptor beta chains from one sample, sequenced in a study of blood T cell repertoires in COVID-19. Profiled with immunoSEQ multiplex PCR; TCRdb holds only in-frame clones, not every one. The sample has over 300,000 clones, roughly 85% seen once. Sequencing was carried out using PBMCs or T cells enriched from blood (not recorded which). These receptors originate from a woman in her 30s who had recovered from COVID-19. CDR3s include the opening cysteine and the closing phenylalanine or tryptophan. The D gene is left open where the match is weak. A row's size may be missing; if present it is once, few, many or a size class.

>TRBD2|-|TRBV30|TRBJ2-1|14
CAWRTSYLGGEQFF
TGTGCCTGGAGGACTAGCTACCTAGGTGGAGAGCAGTTCTTC
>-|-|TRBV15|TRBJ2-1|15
CATSRDRPVGNEQFF
TGTGCCACCAGCAGAGATAGGCCCGTCGGGAATGAGCAGTTCTTC
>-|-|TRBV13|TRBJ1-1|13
CASSFSGNTEAFF
TGTGCCAGCAGCTTTTCAGGGAACACTGAAGCTTTCTTT
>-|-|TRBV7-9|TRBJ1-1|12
CASSSRRTEAFF
TGTGCCAGCAGCTCGAGGAGGACTGAAGCTTTCTTT
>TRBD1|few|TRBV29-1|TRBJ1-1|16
CSVDKWGQGQNTEAFF
TGCAGCGTTGACAAATGGGGACAGGGCCAGAACACTGAAGCTTTCTTT
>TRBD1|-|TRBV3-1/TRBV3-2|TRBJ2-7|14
CASSRGDRDYEQYF
TGTGCCAGCAGCCGGGGGGACAGGGACTACGAGCAGTACTTC
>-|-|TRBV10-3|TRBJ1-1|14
CATTRDRGDTEAFF
TGTGCCACCACGAGGGACCGGGGGGACACTGAAGCTTTCTTT
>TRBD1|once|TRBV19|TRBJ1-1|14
CASRYGQGPTEAFF
TGTGCCAGTAGATACGGACAGGGTCCCACTGAAGCTTTCTTT
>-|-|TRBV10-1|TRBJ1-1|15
CASSESGVRGTEAFF
TGCGCCAGCAGTGAGTCGGGCGTTAGGGGGACTGAAGCTTTCTTT
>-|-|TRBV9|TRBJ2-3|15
CASSASGLRTDTQYF
TGTGCCAGCAGCGCATCAGGACTTCGGACAGATACGCAGTATTTT
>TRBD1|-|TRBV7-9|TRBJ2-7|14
CASSVNRGLYEQYF
TGTGCCAGCAGCGTTAACAGGGGGCTCTACGAGCAGTACTTC
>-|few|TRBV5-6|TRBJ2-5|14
CASSLGTTQETQYF
TGTGCCAGCAGCTTGGGGACAACTCAAGAGACCCAGTACTTC
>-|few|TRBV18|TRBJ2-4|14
CASSPGATQNIQYF
TGTGCCAGCTCACCAGGGGCTACACAAAACATTCAGTACTTC
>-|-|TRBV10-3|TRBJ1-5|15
CAISDFGTSQSAQHF
TGTGCCATCAGTGACTTTGGGACTTCCCAATCAGCCCAGCATTTT
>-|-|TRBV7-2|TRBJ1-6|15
CASSLSQGNNSPLHF
TGTGCCAGCAGCTTGAGTCAGGGGAATAATTCACCCCTCCACTTT
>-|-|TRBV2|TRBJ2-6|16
CARSTDSSSGANVLTF
TGTGCCAGATCGACAGACTCTAGCTCTGGGGCCAACGTCCTGACTTTC
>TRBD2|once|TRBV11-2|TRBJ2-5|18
CASSKPYSGGGMSETQYF
TGTGCCAGCAGCAAACCGTATAGCGGGGGGGGTATGTCGGAGACCCAGTACTTC
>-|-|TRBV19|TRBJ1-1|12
CASSMVTGEAFF
TGTGCCAGTAGTATGGTGACAGGTGAAGCTTTCTTT
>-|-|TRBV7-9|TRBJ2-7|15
CASSSPTGASYEQYF
TGTGCCAGCAGCTCTCCGACAGGTGCCTCCTACGAGCAGTACTTC
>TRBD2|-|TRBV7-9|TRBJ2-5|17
CASSLYSLAGGMETQYF
TGTGCCAGCAGCTTATATAGTCTAGCGGGGGGAATGGAGACCCAGTACTTC
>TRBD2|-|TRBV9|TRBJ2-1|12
CASSSGGDEQFF
TGTGCCAGCAGCAGCGGGGGGGATGAGCAGTTCTTC
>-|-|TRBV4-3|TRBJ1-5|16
CASSQDLDIQGQPQHF
TGCGCCAGCAGCCAAGATTTAGACATTCAAGGTCAGCCCCAGCATTTT
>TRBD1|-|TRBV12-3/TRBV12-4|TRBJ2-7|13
CASSLRQGYEQYF
TGTGCCAGCAGTTTAAGACAGGGGTACGAGCAGTACTTC